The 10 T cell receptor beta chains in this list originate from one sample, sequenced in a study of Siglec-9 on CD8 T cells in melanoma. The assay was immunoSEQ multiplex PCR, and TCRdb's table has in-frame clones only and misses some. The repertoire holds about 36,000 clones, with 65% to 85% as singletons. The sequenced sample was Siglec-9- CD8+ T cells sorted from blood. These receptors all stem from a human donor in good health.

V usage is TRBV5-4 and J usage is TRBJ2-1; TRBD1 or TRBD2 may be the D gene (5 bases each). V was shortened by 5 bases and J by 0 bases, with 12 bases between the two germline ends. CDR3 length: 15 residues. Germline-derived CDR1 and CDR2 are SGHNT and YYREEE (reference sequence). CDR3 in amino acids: CASRPGPDSYNEQFF. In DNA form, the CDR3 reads TGTGCCAGCAGGCCGGGGCCAGACTCCTACAATGAGCAGTTCTTC.

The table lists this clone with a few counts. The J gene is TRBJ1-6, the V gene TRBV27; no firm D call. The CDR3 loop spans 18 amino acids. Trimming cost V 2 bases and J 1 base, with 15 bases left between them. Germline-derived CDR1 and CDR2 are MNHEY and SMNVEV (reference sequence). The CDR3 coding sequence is TGTGCCAGCAGTTTAGGCCCCCCCGCCGGTTCCTATAATTCACCCCTCCACTTT. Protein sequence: CASSLGPPAGSYNSPLHF.

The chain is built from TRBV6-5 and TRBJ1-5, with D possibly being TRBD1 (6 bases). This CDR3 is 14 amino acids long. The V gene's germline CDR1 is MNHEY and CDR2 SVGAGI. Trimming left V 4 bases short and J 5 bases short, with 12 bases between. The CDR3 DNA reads TGTGCCAGCAGTTCTACAGGGAGGGATCAGCCCCAGCATTTT. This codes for CASSSTGRDQPQHF.

CDR3 nucleotide sequence: TGTGCCAGCAGTTCACCTCTAGCGGGGGGGCCTGGTGAGCAGTTCTTC. Encoded protein: CASSSPLAGGPGEQFF. The gene calls are TRBV2 and TRBJ2-1; the match to TRBD2 covers 12 bases. V lost 5 bases and J lost 9; bases outside the gene matches: 11. Germline CDR1 is SNHLY and CDR2 is FYNNEI. The CDR3 sequence is 16 residues long.

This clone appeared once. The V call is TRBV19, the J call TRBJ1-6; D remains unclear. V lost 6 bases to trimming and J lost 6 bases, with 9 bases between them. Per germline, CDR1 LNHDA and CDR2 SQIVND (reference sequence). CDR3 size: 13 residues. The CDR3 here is CASRYGSNSPLHF. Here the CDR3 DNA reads TGTGCCAGTAGGTACGGGAGTAATTCACCCCTCCACTTT.

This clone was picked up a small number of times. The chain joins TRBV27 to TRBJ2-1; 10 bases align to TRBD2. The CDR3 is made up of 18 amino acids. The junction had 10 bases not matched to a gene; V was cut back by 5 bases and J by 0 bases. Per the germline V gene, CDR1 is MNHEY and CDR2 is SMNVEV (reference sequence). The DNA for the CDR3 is TGTGCCAGCAGTCTCCTGGTTGCTAGCGGGAGCTCCTACAATGAGCAGTTCTTC. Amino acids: CASSLLVASGSSYNEQFF.

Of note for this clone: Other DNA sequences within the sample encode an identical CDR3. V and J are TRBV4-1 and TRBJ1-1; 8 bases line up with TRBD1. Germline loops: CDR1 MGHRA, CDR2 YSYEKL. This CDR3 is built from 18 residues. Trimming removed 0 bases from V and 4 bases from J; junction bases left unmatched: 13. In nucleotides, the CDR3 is TGCGCCAGCAGCCAAGAGGGACTGGGTCAGGGGGCAGTCACTGAAGCTTTCTTT. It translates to CASSQEGLGQGAVTEAFF.

In DNA form, the CDR3 reads TGTGCCAGCAGAATGACAGGGGACACCGGGGAGCTGTTTTTT. Its protein product is CASRMTGDTGELFF. V and J are TRBV28 and TRBJ2-2; 8 bases agree with TRBD1. Germline CDR1 is MDHEN and CDR2 is SYDVKM. This CDR3 is built from 14 residues. V was pared by 6 bases and J by 3 bases, with 3 bases of the junction left unmatched.

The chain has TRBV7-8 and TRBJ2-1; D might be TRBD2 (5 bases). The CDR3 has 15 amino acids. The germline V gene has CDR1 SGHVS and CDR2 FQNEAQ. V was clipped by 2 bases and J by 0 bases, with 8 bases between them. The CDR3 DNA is TGTGCCAGCAGCTTAAGAGGGAGCTCCTACAATGAGCAGTTCTTC. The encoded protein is CASSLRGSSYNEQFF.

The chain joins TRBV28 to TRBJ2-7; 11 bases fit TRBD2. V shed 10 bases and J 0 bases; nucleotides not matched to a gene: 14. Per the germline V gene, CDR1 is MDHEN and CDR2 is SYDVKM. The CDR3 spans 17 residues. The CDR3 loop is CATTSGSALSYSYEQYF. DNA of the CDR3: TGTGCCACCACTAGCGGGAGCGCATTATCATACTCCTACGAGCAGTACTTC.